These 6 T cell receptor beta chains share one sample of origin, sequenced in a study of blood T cell repertoires in COVID-19. Sequencing was performed with immunoSEQ multiplex PCR; in TCRdb, only in-frame clones are kept and a portion is missing. The table lists approximately 190,000 clones, about 86% of them singletons. The sequencing sample was made of peripheral blood. These receptors came from a man in his thirties or forties with active or convalescent COVID-19.

DNA for the CDR3: TGTGCCAGCAGCCTACAATACAATGAGCAGTTCTTC. Protein: CASSLQYNEQFF. The chain carries TRBV3-1 (or the pseudogene TRBV3-2) and TRBJ2-1; no firm D call. Germline V CDR1 and CDR2: LGHDT, YNNKEL (reference sequence). The CDR3 contains 12 residues. Trimming took 4 bases from V and 4 from J, leaving 5 bases between them.

This chain joins TRBV12-3 or TRBV12-4 and TRBJ1-4, with TRBD1 matching 8 bases. V gave up 6 bases and J gave up 8 bases; unmatched junction bases: 5. The CDR3 consists of 13 residues. The CDR3, as DNA: TGTGCCAGCAGGGGGACAGGTTGGGAAAAACTGTTTTTT. Protein sequence: CASRGTGWEKLFF.

The chain has TRBV4-3 and TRBJ1-2, with TRBD1 as a possible D gene (6 bases). CDR3 length: 15 residues. Germline CDR1 LGHNA, CDR2 YSLEER. V lost 4 bases and J lost 6, with 18 bases in between. In DNA, the CDR3 is TGCGCCAGCAGCCCGGAAGGGGGTTTGTCAGATGGCTACACCTTC. Protein sequence: CASSPEGGLSDGYTF.

This chain connects TRBV2 to TRBJ2-2; D gene ambiguous. Germline V gene sequence: CDR1 SNHLY, CDR2 FYNNEI. This CDR3 is 15 amino acids long. V dropped 6 bases and J dropped 1 base, with 12 bases sitting between them. The CDR3 spells CASRLWQENTGELFF. DNA for the CDR3: TGTGCCAGCAGGTTATGGCAGGAGAACACCGGGGAGCTGTTTTTT.

This clone has a single count. The rearrangement links TRBV21-1 to TRBJ2-3; the table's D call, TRBD2, was not checked against the DNA. TRBV21-1 counts as a pseudogene. CDR3 size: 16 residues. The CDR3 coding sequence is TGTGCCAGCAGCCCCAGAACGACTCCATTCACAGATACGCAGTATTTT. Protein: CASSPRTTPFTDTQYF.

The chain has TRBV29-1 and TRBJ1-2; D not resolved. Per the germline V gene, CDR1 is SQVTM and CDR2 is ANQGSEA. There are 10 residues in the CDR3. Trimming shortened V by 4 bases and J by 8 bases, and 8 bases separated the two germline ends. As DNA, the CDR3 is TGCAGCGTTGGAGGCATAGGCTACACCTTC. This codes for CSVGGIGYTF.